The 30 T cell receptor beta chains below were found in one sample sequenced in a study of cytomegalovirus exposure and HLA in healthy donors (dated by TCRdb to the late 2010s). The method was the immunoSEQ multiplex PCR assay. A mixture of 60 forward primers for TCR Vbeta segments and 13 reverse primers for TCR Jbeta segments was used in the multiplex PCR. The table was pulled from immuneACCESS by TCRdb, which kept in-frame rearrangements only. Such tables lose some clones; where checked, under half of the loss comes from unresolved V genes, and the rest has no known cause. Recorded for this sample are nearly 110,000 clones; about 85% of them occurred a single time. Approximately 2.1% of the sample goes to the ten largest clones. Sequencing used PBMCs. The receptors were sampled from a young man in good health and CMV-seronegative.

A single count supports this clone. This chain links TRBV7-8 with TRBJ1-2; weak D call: TRBD1 (5 bases). Trimming took 4 bases from V and 4 from J, leaving 10 bases between them. This CDR3 spans 13 amino acids. Germline values: CDR1 SGHVS, CDR2 FQNEAQ. The CDR3 protein is CASSSDSVYGYTF. CDR3 DNA: TGTGCCAGCAGCTCAGACAGCGTCTATGGCTACACCTTC.

This chain connects TRBV30 to TRBJ2-3; D is uncertain. V lost 4 bases and J 0 bases, leaving 11 bases between the germline ends. CDR1 GTSNPN and CDR2 SVGIG come from the germline V gene (reference sequence). The CDR3 loop spans 14 amino acids. The CDR3 nucleotides are TGTGCCTGGAACCTTGGCGGAAGCACAGATACGCAGTATTTT. Protein sequence: CAWNLGGSTDTQYF.

The chain couples TRBV6-4 to TRBJ1-1; TRBD1 matches 7 bases. The CDR3 covers 14 residues. With 3 bases clipped from V and 9 bases from J, the junction kept 10 bases outside the gene matches. Germline CDR1 is MRHNA and CDR2 is SNTAGT. The CDR3 coding sequence is TGTGCCAGCAGTGAGACAGGGATAGCCGGTAAAGCTTTCTTT. Residues: CASSETGIAGKAFF.

V is TRBV7-2 and J is TRBJ2-1; TRBD2 is a possible D gene (7 bases). Germline loops: CDR1 SGHTA, CDR2 FQGNSA. This CDR3 is built from 14 residues. Trimming left V 6 bases short and J 6 bases short, with 15 bases between. The CDR3 sequence is CASSSRGGLNEQFF. CDR3 nucleotides: TGTGCCAGCAGTAGTAGGGGGGGCCTCAATGAGCAGTTCTTC.

This rearrangement joins TRBV29-1 to TRBJ2-3; D is possibly TRBD2 (6 bases). Germline V gene data show CDR1 as SQVTM and CDR2 as ANQGSEA. The length of the CDR3 is 13 residues. Between the trimmed V and J ends, which lost 6 bases and 4 bases, there was a span of 14 bases. CDR3 bases: TGCAGCGTCGAACTCGGGGGAGCAGATACGCAGTATTTT. Translated: CSVELGGADTQYF.

The chain links TRBV2 to TRBJ2-7; 12 positions agree with TRBD2. CDR1 is SNHLY, CDR2 FYNNEI, per germline. The CDR3 runs to 15 residues. J lost 7 bases, V lost 5 bases, and 9 bases had no gene match. The chain's CDR3 is CASSTSSGRAREQYF. The DNA of the CDR3 is TGTGCCAGCAGTACTTCTAGCGGGAGGGCAAGGGAGCAGTACTTC.

This CDR3 reads CSVAQGTLNQPQHF. The CDR3 DNA follows: TGCAGCGTTGCCCAGGGGACACTCAATCAGCCCCAGCATTTT. The chain links TRBV29-1 to TRBJ1-5; weak D call: TRBD1 (6 bases). Germline V lookup: CDR1 SQVTM, CDR2 ANQGSEA. There are 14 residues in the CDR3. Trimming removed 4 bases from V and 3 bases from J, with 13 bases in between.

In its sample, this clone was seen a few times. The V and J genes are TRBV27 and TRBJ2-7; 8 bases line up with TRBD1. Trimming at V came to 5 bases and at J to 5 bases, leaving 5 bases not matched to a gene. This CDR3 has 13 amino acids. Looked up from germline, CDR1 is MNHEY and CDR2 is SMNVEV (reference sequence). The CDR3, as DNA: TGTGCCAGCAGTGATGGACAGGGTGACGAGCAGTACTTC. Protein: CASSDGQGDEQYF.

The gene calls are TRBV5-8 and TRBJ1-1, with 7 nucleotides matching TRBD1. The junction had 10 bases not matched to a gene; V was cut back by 0 bases and J by 2 bases. The V gene's germline CDR1 is SGHTS and CDR2 YDEGEE. CDR3 size: 17 residues. The CDR3 DNA is TGTGCCAGCAGCTTGGTCAGGGGGGCCTTGGGTAACACTGAAGCTTTCTTT. This encodes CASSLVRGALGNTEAFF.

V usage is TRBV5-1 and J usage is TRBJ2-3; TRBD1 matches at 7 bases. Germline trimming cut 7 bases from V and 2 bases from J; bases unmatched to any gene: 10. Germline assignment: CDR1 SGHRS and CDR2 YFSETQ. The CDR3 covers 15 residues. CDR3 DNA: TGCGCCAGCCTCAGGGCAGGGGGTATCACAGATACGCAGTATTTT. Residues: CASLRAGGITDTQYF.

This chain connects TRBV25-1 to TRBJ1-5, with TRBD1 identical over 10 bases. The CDR3 loop spans 15 amino acids. V trimming: 4 bases; J trimming: 2 bases; junction bases outside the gene matches: 2. Germline V gene lookup returns CDR1 MGHDK and CDR2 SYGVNS. As DNA, the CDR3 is TGTGCCAGCAGTGGACAGGGGGCGGGCAATCAGCCCCAGCATTTT. Amino acids: CASSGQGAGNQPQHF.

The chain is built from TRBV2 and TRBJ1-5, with TRBD1 as a possible D gene (6 bases). The CDR3 covers 15 residues. The germline V and J ends were trimmed by 7 bases and 0 bases, with 13 bases remaining between them. CDR1 and CDR2 from the germline V gene are SNHLY and FYNNEI. The CDR3 protein is CASTGQPNSNQPQHF. The CDR3 DNA follows: TGTGCCAGCACCGGACAGCCCAATAGCAATCAGCCCCAGCATTTT.

The chain recombines TRBV19 with TRBJ2-1; 7 nucleotides agree with TRBD1. This CDR3 contains 10 residues. Germline trimming cut 7 bases from V and 13 bases from J; bases unmatched to any gene: 4. The germline V gene encodes CDR1 LNHDA and CDR2 SQIVND (reference sequence). The chain's CDR3 is CASMGQRQFF. As DNA, the CDR3 is TGTGCCAGTATGGGACAGAGACAGTTCTTC.

V usage is TRBV6-1 and J usage is TRBJ1-2; D call uncertain. This CDR3 is built from 15 residues. Trimming cost V 6 bases and J 5 bases, with 19 bases left between them. Per the germline V gene, CDR1 is MNHNS and CDR2 is SASEGT. The CDR3 spells CASRAQEGSLYGYTF. For the CDR3, the DNA is TGTGCCAGCAGGGCCCAGGAGGGTTCCCTATATGGCTACACCTTC.

The V and J genes are TRBV27 and TRBJ2-1; tentative D call: TRBD2 (7 bases). Deletions cut 8 bases from V and 1 base from J, with 12 bases between. The CDR3 is 14 residues long. The germline gives CDR1 MNHEY, CDR2 SMNVEV (reference sequence). The CDR3 is CASRGRGSYNEQFF. The CDR3, as DNA: TGTGCCAGCCGGGGGAGGGGGTCCTACAATGAGCAGTTCTTC.

The chain joins TRBV7-6 to TRBJ2-5; TRBD2 matches at 8 bases. Trimming took 0 bases from V and 3 from J; bases not matched to a gene: 0. Per germline, CDR1 SGHVS and CDR2 FNYEAQ. There are 14 residues in the CDR3. The CDR3 spells CASSLAGGEETQYF. The CDR3 DNA reads TGTGCCAGCAGCTTAGCCGGGGGGGAAGAGACCCAGTACTTC.

The chain uses TRBV2 and TRBJ2-5; D is possibly TRBD2 (5 bases). The V end was cut by 10 bases, the J end by 4 bases, with 10 bases between. The CDR3 is made up of 11 amino acids. The germline V gene has CDR1 SNHLY and CDR2 FYNNEI. The CDR3 DNA reads as TGTGCCACCCTCCGGGGAGAGACCCAGTACTTC. As protein: CATLRGETQYF.

This sequence joins TRBV6-5 and TRBJ1-2; TRBD1 matches 7 bases. V lost 2 bases and J lost 2; bases outside the gene matches: 8. Germline V gene sequence: CDR1 MNHEY, CDR2 SVGAGI. The CDR3 has 16 amino acids. The CDR3: CASSYTEGQTNYGYTF. CDR3 DNA: TGTGCCAGCAGTTACACCGAGGGACAGACCAACTATGGCTACACCTTC.

The chain carries TRBV6-5 and TRBJ2-7; D may be TRBD1 (5 bases). Trimming took 6 bases from V and 2 from J, leaving 14 bases between them. This CDR3 has 14 residues. Per germline, CDR1 MNHEY and CDR2 SVGAGI. CDR3 coding DNA: TGTGCCAGCAGCCAGACAGTGTTCACCTACGAGCAGTACTTC. Its translation: CASSQTVFTYEQYF.

The chain is built from TRBV2 and TRBJ2-5; D is perhaps TRBD1 (6 bases). The CDR3 spans 15 residues. V was cut by 6 bases and J by 1 base, with 15 bases left in between. In germline, CDR1 is SNHLY, CDR2 FYNNEI. The CDR3, as DNA: TGTGCCAGCAGCGAAACATCAGGGGTCCAAGAGACCCAGTACTTC. Its protein product is CASSETSGVQETQYF.

V and J are TRBV6-5 and TRBJ1-1, with no clear D. Germline V gives CDR1 MNHEY, CDR2 SVGAGI. Trimming removed 6 bases at V and 2 bases at J, with 16 bases between. This CDR3 has 15 amino acids. The CDR3 protein is CASSPTGPTNTEAFF. The CDR3 bases are TGTGCCAGCAGCCCTACGGGTCCTACTAACACTGAAGCTTTCTTT.

The chain has TRBV16 and TRBJ2-1, with TRBD2 matching over 8 bases. The J segment lost 10 bases and the V segment lost 4 bases, leaving 3 bases of the junction unmatched. Germline-derived CDR1 and CDR2 are KGHSY and FQNENV. The CDR3 sequence is 12 residues long. This CDR3 reads CASSPGGGEQFF. Here the CDR3 DNA reads TGTGCCAGCAGCCCCGGGGGGGGAGAGCAGTTCTTC.

The chain uses TRBV30 and TRBJ1-4, with a tentative D call TRBD1 (5 bases). Deletions cut 0 bases from V and 6 bases from J, with 11 bases between. The CDR3 runs 14 residues. Germline CDR1 reads GTSNPN; CDR2 reads SVGIG (reference sequence). CDR3: CAWSVGGDDEKLFF. The CDR3 DNA reads TGTGCCTGGAGTGTCGGGGGTGATGATGAAAAACTGTTTTTT.

This clone occurred once. This chain connects TRBV20-1 to TRBJ1-2, with D possibly being TRBD1 (5 bases). V was shortened by 4 bases and J by 4 bases, with 7 bases between the two germline ends. Germline loops: CDR1 DFQATT, CDR2 SNEGSKA (reference sequence). This CDR3 comprises 11 residues. The CDR3 here is CSAKDIYGYTF. The CDR3 DNA reads TGCAGTGCTAAGGACATCTATGGCTACACCTTC.

The genes are TRBV25-1 and TRBJ1-4, with 9 nucleotides matching TRBD1. This CDR3 spans 15 amino acids. Germline lookup yields CDR1 MGHDK and CDR2 SYGVNS. The ends lost 1 base at V and 10 bases at J; junction bases unmatched: 7. The DNA for the CDR3 is TGTGCCAGCAGTGAATCGGGGACAGGGCGTAGAAAACTGTTTTTT. This gives the protein CASSESGTGRRKLFF.

This rearrangement joins TRBV5-4 to TRBJ1-4; 10 positions match TRBD1. The germline V gene encodes CDR1 SGHNT and CDR2 YYREEE (reference sequence). The CDR3 extends over 15 amino acids. V was clipped by 1 base and J by 8 bases; unmatched bases: 5. For the CDR3, the DNA is TGTGCCAGCAGCTTGAGAGGACAGGGGGTAGAAAAACTGTTTTTT. Translation: CASSLRGQGVEKLFF.

The chain uses TRBV11-2 and TRBJ1-2; TRBD1 matches 8 bases. CDR1 and CDR2 from the germline V gene are SGHAT and FQNNGV. CDR3 length: 12 residues. The J segment lost 6 bases and the V segment lost 5 bases, leaving 2 bases of the junction unmatched. The CDR3: CASSDRGDGYTF. The CDR3 DNA follows: TGTGCCAGCAGCGACAGGGGTGATGGCTACACCTTC.

V and J are TRBV9 and TRBJ2-7; TRBD2 is a possible D gene (6 bases). CDR1 is SGDLS, CDR2 YYNGEE, per germline. The CDR3 totals 15 residues. Trimming cost V 4 bases and J 5 bases, with 19 bases left between them. The CDR3 sequence: CASSRRRDFGNEQYF. The CDR3 coding sequence is TGTGCCAGCAGCCGGAGACGGGACTTCGGGAACGAGCAGTACTTC.

This rearrangement joins TRBV6-5 to TRBJ2-3, with 7 bases lining up with TRBD2. Germline V gene lookup returns CDR1 MNHEY and CDR2 SVGAGI. The CDR3 totals 16 residues. V lost 0 bases, J lost 1 base, and 4 bases stayed unmatched. CDR3 sequence reads: CASSYSAGERTDTQYF. CDR3 sequence (DNA): TGTGCCAGCAGTTACTCGGCGGGGGAGCGCACAGATACGCAGTATTTT.

The V call is TRBV11-3, the J call TRBJ1-1; 7 nucleotides line up with TRBD1. CDR1 is SGHNT, CDR2 YENEEA, per germline. V trimming: 5 bases; J trimming: 1 base; junction bases outside the gene matches: 4. The CDR3 covers 14 residues. CDR3 nucleotide sequence: TGTGCCAGCAGCGCAGGGGGGCAGAACACTGAAGCTTTCTTT. It yields the protein CASSAGGQNTEAFF.